This T cell receptor (beta chain) was sequenced during a study of identical twins. TCRdb re-called the 5' RACE reads through MiXCR, storing one row per CDR3 protein. Here the sample spans hundreds of thousands of distinct CDR3 sequences, 5.5% to 8% being singletons. Study findings and constraints: Twin-shared out-of-frame alpha sequences were enriched for low generation probability. Invariant MAIT and iNKT cells may have partly biased zero-insertion analyses. Cord blood beta clonotypes present at high abundance carried fewer insertions; no such pattern appeared in memory repertoires.

A few counts support this clonotype. Antigen unknown. All donors comprised healthy Caucasians. Germline V gene data show CDR1 as SEHNR and CDR2 as FQNEAQ (reference sequence). The CDR3 has 15 residues. V lost 5 bases, J lost 5 bases, and 19 bases lay in between. The data also belong to a second study, concerning yellow fever vaccine responses in identical twins.

The sample taken for sequencing was memory (CD45RO+) T cells sorted from blood. The chain is built from TRBV7-9 and TRBJ2-7; TRBD2 might be the D (5 bases). This receptor was identified in a woman aged 18-29 years in good health. The CDR3 protein is CASSLTGITDHEQYF. CDR3 DNA: TGTGCCAGCAGCCTCACCGGGATAACCGACCACGAGCAGTACTTC.